This passage covers 6 T cell receptor beta chains from one sample sequenced in a study of cytomegalovirus exposure and HLA in healthy donors. PCR involved 60 Vbeta and 13 Jbeta primers. Libraries were prepared by immunoSEQ multiplex PCR; TCRdb keeps only in-frame clonotypes and omits some of them. The sample consists of some 120,000 clones, about 74% of them appearing once. Sequenced sample: PBMCs. All receptors derive from a woman aged 45 to 65 in good health and CMV-seropositive.

This chain connects TRBV6-5 to TRBJ1-1; TRBD1 matches 12 bases. The length of the CDR3 is 14 residues. Germline V gene lookup returns CDR1 MNHEY and CDR2 SVGAGI. V lost 5 bases, J lost 7 bases, and 5 bases stayed unmatched. The CDR3 loop is CASSRDRGRFEAFF. In nucleotides, the CDR3 is TGTGCCAGCAGTCGGGACAGGGGGCGCTTTGAAGCTTTCTTT.

The chain is built from TRBV5-6 and TRBJ2-6, with D uncertain. The ends were cut back, 0 bases at V and 4 bases at J, with 8 bases in the middle. Per germline, CDR1 SGHDT and CDR2 YYEEEE. The CDR3 has 15 residues. Here the CDR3 DNA reads TGTGCCAGCAGCTTGGCTCCGACAGGGGCCAACGTCCTGACTTTC. Residues: CASSLAPTGANVLTF.

This clone was seen only once. The chain joins TRBV6-6 to TRBJ1-5; D is possibly TRBD1 (6 bases). V lost 5 bases, J lost 3 bases, and 17 bases lay in between. Germline lookup yields CDR1 MNHNY and CDR2 SVGAGI (reference sequence). This CDR3 is 16 amino acids long. CDR3 protein: CASSHRPDSYNQPQHF. The CDR3 coding sequence is TGTGCCAGCAGTCACAGGCCGGACAGCTACAATCAGCCCCAGCATTTT.

The genes are TRBV11-3 and TRBJ1-1; tentatively, D is TRBD1 (5 bases). CDR1 is SGHNT and CDR2 is YENEEA in the germline V gene. This CDR3 has 14 amino acids. V lost 5 bases and J 4 bases, leaving 14 bases between the germline ends. This CDR3 reads CASSQPGGFTEAFF. CDR3 sequence (DNA): TGTGCCAGCAGCCAACCGGGGGGGTTCACTGAAGCTTTCTTT.

The chain couples TRBV29-1 to TRBJ2-1, with D possibly TRBD2 on 6 matching bases. This CDR3 is built from 14 residues. The germline V gene has CDR1 SQVTM and CDR2 ANQGSEA. V shed 5 bases and J shed 0 bases, with 11 bases lying between them. The CDR3 nucleotides read TGCAGCGTTCCCGGGACTGTCTCCTACAATGAGCAGTTCTTC. Amino acids: CSVPGTVSYNEQFF.

CDR3 DNA sequence: TGTGCCAGCAGTTTAGGCAGGAATCAGCCCCAGCATTTT. It yields the protein CASSLGRNQPQHF. V usage is TRBV27 and J usage is TRBJ1-5; D not certain. CDR1 MNHEY and CDR2 SMNVEV come from the germline V gene (reference sequence). V dropped 2 bases and J dropped 4 bases, with 6 bases sitting between them. This CDR3 contains 13 residues.